The present T cell receptor (beta chain) was sequenced within a study of Tregs in tolerant kidney transplant recipients. Whole-study results and caveats: Biological reproducibility was not directly addressed in this study. The small number of patients limits these findings pending further validation. Tregs expanded with activated donor B cells seemed most donor-specific.

This clone was detected a few times. Its antigen is as yet unknown. CDR1 and CDR2 (germline): SGHNT, YYREEE (reference sequence). CDR3 length: 15 amino acids. V lost 2 bases to trimming and J lost 3 bases, with 14 bases between them. Unstimulated Tregs (CD4+CD25+CD127-) and CD4+CD25- non-Tregs were sorted from PBMCs. Data came from immunoSEQ multiplex PCR; TCRdb stores just in-frame clones and leaves some out. Of under 100,000 clones listed, 90% to 95% are singletons. The sample taken for sequencing was CD8+ T cells from blood. This receptor was identified in a human donor in good health. The chain couples TRBV5-4 to TRBJ1-2; D call uncertain. CDR3 protein: CASSLSSLVDYGYTF. The DNA for the CDR3 is TGTGCCAGCAGCTTAAGTAGCCTAGTGGACTATGGCTACACCTTC.